This is a list of T cell receptor beta chains from one sample in a study of OX40 agonist ivuxolimab in advanced cancers. Repertoires were generated with immunoSEQ multiplex PCR, while TCRdb's copy carries only in-frame clones and drops some. The data show under 80,000 clones, with 85% seen just once and 4% held by the top ten. The starting material was CD4+ or CD8+ T cells sorted from blood, obtained in a trial of the OX40 agonist ivuxolimab. These receptors originate from an adult with an advanced solid tumor such as melanoma, head and neck, liver or kidney cancer. CDR3s include the opening cysteine and the closing phenylalanine or tryptophan. Each record gives: clone size, D gene, J gene, V gene, CDR3 DNA, CDR3 protein. D genes are given only for firm matches. Clone size appears in some rows only: once, few, many, or a class for an expanded clone.

abundance: -; d_gene: TRBD2; j_gene: TRBJ2-7; v_gene: TRBV5-1; CDR3nt: TGCGCCAGCAGACAGGGACTAGATAGGCACGAGCAGTACTTC; CDR3aa: CASRQGLDRHEQYF
abundance: -; d_gene: TRBD1; j_gene: TRBJ2-7; v_gene: TRBV9; CDR3nt: TGTGCCAGCAGCGTACTGACAGGGGGAGATGAGCAGTACTTC; CDR3aa: CASSVLTGGDEQYF
abundance: -; d_gene: -; j_gene: TRBJ1-5; v_gene: TRBV27; CDR3nt: TGTGCCATCTTAGGGGCTAGCAATCAGCCCCAGCATTTT; CDR3aa: CAILGASNQPQHF
abundance: -; d_gene: TRBD2; j_gene: TRBJ2-7; v_gene: TRBV6-6; CDR3nt: TGTGCCAGCAGTTACCCAGTCTCTAGCGGGCTCGACGAGCAGTACTTC; CDR3aa: CASSYPVSSGLDEQYF
abundance: -; d_gene: TRBD1; j_gene: TRBJ2-1; v_gene: TRBV10-3; CDR3nt: TGTGCCATCCGGGGACAGGGGTCCTACAATGAGCAGTTCTTC; CDR3aa: CAIRGQGSYNEQFF
abundance: -; d_gene: -; j_gene: TRBJ2-1; v_gene: TRBV7-6; CDR3nt: TGTGCCAGCTCAGGACACCATGAGCAGTTCTTC; CDR3aa: CASSGHHEQFF
abundance: many; d_gene: -; j_gene: TRBJ1-1; v_gene: TRBV30; CDR3nt: TGTGCCTGGAGTGGACTTTCCTCACGAACCAACACTGAAGCTTTCTTT; CDR3aa: CAWSGLSSRTNTEAFF
abundance: once; d_gene: -; j_gene: TRBJ1-6; v_gene: TRBV11-2; CDR3nt: TGTGCCAGCAGCTTCGGTCGGGGCTATAATTCACCCCTCCACTTT; CDR3aa: CASSFGRGYNSPLHF
abundance: -; d_gene: -; j_gene: TRBJ1-5; v_gene: TRBV7-2; CDR3nt: TGTGCCAGCAGCCGGCAGGGGACCAATCAGCCCCAGCATTTT; CDR3aa: CASSRQGTNQPQHF
abundance: -; d_gene: TRBD2; j_gene: TRBJ2-2; v_gene: TRBV11-2; CDR3nt: TGTGCCAGTCTGGCTAGCGGGAGGGATACCGGGGAGCTGTTTTTT; CDR3aa: CASLASGRDTGELFF
abundance: -; d_gene: -; j_gene: TRBJ2-2; v_gene: TRBV5-4; CDR3nt: TGTGCCAGCAGCCCGCTTCTGACCACCGGGGAGCTGTTTTTT; CDR3aa: CASSPLLTTGELFF
abundance: few; d_gene: -; j_gene: TRBJ1-3; v_gene: TRBV29-1; CDR3nt: TGCAGCGTTGGGGAAGGGAGCTCTGGAAACACCATATATTTT; CDR3aa: CSVGEGSSGNTIYF
abundance: few; d_gene: -; j_gene: TRBJ1-1; v_gene: TRBV12-5; CDR3nt: TGTGCTAGTGGTTTCGGACAGGAAGCTTTCTTT; CDR3aa: CASGFGQEAFF
abundance: few; d_gene: -; j_gene: TRBJ2-1; v_gene: TRBV7-3; CDR3nt: TGTGCCAGCAGCTTAATACGGGTGGGTGGCGATGAGCAGTTCTTC; CDR3aa: CASSLIRVGGDEQFF
abundance: -; d_gene: TRBD2; j_gene: TRBJ2-7; v_gene: TRBV5-1; CDR3nt: TGCGCCAGCAGCTTGACGGGGGGAACCTACGAGCAGTACTTC; CDR3aa: CASSLTGGTYEQYF
abundance: -; d_gene: TRBD1; j_gene: TRBJ1-2; v_gene: TRBV5-1; CDR3nt: TGCGCCAGCAGCGAGGGACAGGGCCCCTATGGCTACACCTTC; CDR3aa: CASSEGQGPYGYTF
abundance: -; d_gene: TRBD1; j_gene: TRBJ1-1; v_gene: TRBV7-2; CDR3nt: TGTGCCAGCAGGGGACAGGGGGCGCGGAACACTGAAGCTTTCTTT; CDR3aa: CASRGQGARNTEAFF
abundance: -; d_gene: -; j_gene: TRBJ2-5; v_gene: TRBV18; CDR3nt: TGTGCCAGCTCACCACGCAATACTCAGTCAGAGACCCAGTACTTC; CDR3aa: CASSPRNTQSETQYF
abundance: -; d_gene: -; j_gene: TRBJ1-1; v_gene: TRBV5-1; CDR3nt: TGCGCCAGCAGACTCGAGGCGTCTTTGAGCACTGAAGCTTTCTTT; CDR3aa: CASRLEASLSTEAFF
abundance: -; d_gene: -; j_gene: TRBJ2-2; v_gene: TRBV7-2; CDR3nt: TGTGCCAGCAGCCTGCGTTGGTACACCGGGGAGCTGTTTTTT; CDR3aa: CASSLRWYTGELFF
abundance: -; d_gene: TRBD1; j_gene: TRBJ2-5; v_gene: TRBV2; CDR3nt: TGTGCCAGTGACTCGGGACAGGGAGGTTCTGGCGAAGAGACCCAGTACTTC; CDR3aa: CASDSGQGGSGEETQYF
abundance: -; d_gene: -; j_gene: TRBJ2-2; v_gene: TRBV27; CDR3nt: TGTGCCAGCAGTCCCATCGGCCGGCTAGCGAACACCGGGGAGCTGTTTTTT; CDR3aa: CASSPIGRLANTGELFF
abundance: few; d_gene: TRBD2; j_gene: TRBJ2-5; v_gene: TRBV30; CDR3nt: TGTGCCTGGAGTGTACTAGCGGGAGTACGGGAGACCCAGTACTTC; CDR3aa: CAWSVLAGVRETQYF
abundance: -; d_gene: -; j_gene: TRBJ2-2; v_gene: TRBV4-3; CDR3nt: TGCGCCAGCAGCCAAGGTTCCGGGGCGTCGGACACCGGGGAGCTGTTTTTT; CDR3aa: CASSQGSGASDTGELFF
abundance: -; d_gene: -; j_gene: TRBJ2-5; v_gene: TRBV18; CDR3nt: TGTGCCAGCTCACCAACCCTAGTGGAGACCCAGTACTTC; CDR3aa: CASSPTLVETQYF
abundance: once; d_gene: -; j_gene: TRBJ2-1; v_gene: TRBV7-9; CDR3nt: TGTGCCAGCAGCCCCATCACTCGGGGTGAGCAGTTCTTC; CDR3aa: CASSPITRGEQFF
abundance: -; d_gene: TRBD1; j_gene: TRBJ1-2; v_gene: TRBV9; CDR3nt: TGTGCCAGCAGCTACTCCCCGGGACAGACTAATAACTATGGCTACACCTTC; CDR3aa: CASSYSPGQTNNYGYTF
abundance: -; d_gene: -; j_gene: TRBJ1-2; v_gene: TRBV6-6; CDR3nt: TGTGCCAGCAGTTACCGAGGGTATGGCTACACCTTC; CDR3aa: CASSYRGYGYTF
abundance: -; d_gene: -; j_gene: TRBJ2-3; v_gene: TRBV7-2; CDR3nt: TGTGCCAGCAGCTTAAAAACGGATACGCAGTATTTT; CDR3aa: CASSLKTDTQYF
abundance: few; d_gene: -; j_gene: TRBJ1-5; v_gene: TRBV10-3; CDR3nt: TGTGCCATCAGTGAAGGAGGGAGCAATCAGCCCCAGCATTTT; CDR3aa: CAISEGGSNQPQHF
abundance: -; d_gene: TRBD1; j_gene: TRBJ2-3; v_gene: TRBV7-9; CDR3nt: TGTGCCAGCAGCTTGCTAGGAACAGGGGGTACAGATACGCAGTATTTT; CDR3aa: CASSLLGTGGTDTQYF
abundance: -; d_gene: -; j_gene: TRBJ1-5; v_gene: TRBV30; CDR3nt: TGTGCCTGGAGCCAGGGCAGCAATCAGCCCCAGCATTTT; CDR3aa: CAWSQGSNQPQHF
abundance: once; d_gene: -; j_gene: TRBJ1-1; v_gene: TRBV10-1; CDR3nt: TGCGCCAGCACCGCGACAGGGAACACTGAAGCTTTCTTT; CDR3aa: CASTATGNTEAFF
abundance: -; d_gene: -; j_gene: TRBJ2-1; v_gene: TRBV9; CDR3nt: TGTGCCAGCAGCGTAAATTCCTACAATGAGCAGTTCTTC; CDR3aa: CASSVNSYNEQFF
abundance: -; d_gene: -; j_gene: TRBJ2-7; v_gene: TRBV27; CDR3nt: TGTGCCAGCAGTTTAAAGACAGTACCCTCCTACGAGCAGTACTTC; CDR3aa: CASSLKTVPSYEQYF
abundance: once; d_gene: -; j_gene: TRBJ2-3; v_gene: TRBV12-1; CDR3nt: TGTGCCAGCAGCTGGCCCTCGCCGGGGCCGCCCATCGATACGCAGTATTTT; CDR3aa: CASSWPSPGPPIDTQYF
abundance: few; d_gene: -; j_gene: TRBJ1-4; v_gene: TRBV10-3; CDR3nt: TGTGCCATCAAGCCTGCAACTAATGAAAAACTGTTTTTT; CDR3aa: CAIKPATNEKLFF
abundance: -; d_gene: TRBD2; j_gene: TRBJ2-7; v_gene: TRBV7-2; CDR3nt: TGTGCCAGCAGCCCCAGACTAGCCGGCGCCTACGAGCAGTACTTC; CDR3aa: CASSPRLAGAYEQYF
abundance: -; d_gene: TRBD1; j_gene: TRBJ1-2; v_gene: TRBV18; CDR3nt: TGTGCCAGCTCACCACCGTCACGGGACAGGGGTTATGGCTACACCTTC; CDR3aa: CASSPPSRDRGYGYTF
abundance: -; d_gene: -; j_gene: TRBJ1-2; v_gene: TRBV11-2; CDR3nt: TGTGCCAGCAGCTCGACAGTCTTTGGCTACACCTTC; CDR3aa: CASSSTVFGYTF
abundance: -; d_gene: TRBD1; j_gene: TRBJ1-5; v_gene: TRBV29-1; CDR3nt: TGCAGCGTTGTACAGGGGGCGAGTCAGCCCCAGCATTTT; CDR3aa: CSVVQGASQPQHF
abundance: -; d_gene: -; j_gene: TRBJ2-3; v_gene: TRBV4-1; CDR3nt: TGCGCCAGCAGTCAAGGGCTAGCGAGCACAGATACGCAGTATTTT; CDR3aa: CASSQGLASTDTQYF
abundance: -; d_gene: -; j_gene: TRBJ2-2; v_gene: TRBV9; CDR3nt: TGTGCCAGCAGCCGGGACGAGGCCGGGGAGCTGTTTTTT; CDR3aa: CASSRDEAGELFF
abundance: -; d_gene: -; j_gene: TRBJ2-7; v_gene: TRBV9; CDR3nt: TGTGCCAGCAGCGCGACGGGACTCCTCTACGAGCAGTACTTC; CDR3aa: CASSATGLLYEQYF
abundance: -; d_gene: -; j_gene: TRBJ2-2; v_gene: TRBV15; CDR3nt: TGTGCCACCAGCAGAGAGACCACTATCGGGGAGCTGTTTTTT; CDR3aa: CATSRETTIGELFF
abundance: -; d_gene: TRBD1; j_gene: TRBJ1-4; v_gene: TRBV6-5; CDR3nt: TGTGCCAGCAGTTACCGAGGGGGCAAGGGTGAAAAACTGTTTTTT; CDR3aa: CASSYRGGKGEKLFF
abundance: -; d_gene: -; j_gene: TRBJ2-7; v_gene: TRBV7-8; CDR3nt: TGTGCCAGCAGCCCTACCTACGAGCAGTACTTC; CDR3aa: CASSPTYEQYF
abundance: -; d_gene: TRBD2; j_gene: TRBJ2-3; v_gene: TRBV9; CDR3nt: TGTGCCAGCAGCGGACGACTAGCGGTGGCAGATACGCAGTATTTT; CDR3aa: CASSGRLAVADTQYF
abundance: -; d_gene: -; j_gene: TRBJ2-7; v_gene: TRBV28; CDR3nt: TGTGCCAGCAGTCAAACTGGGGGCTCCTACGAGCAGTACTTC; CDR3aa: CASSQTGGSYEQYF
abundance: few; d_gene: -; j_gene: TRBJ1-6; v_gene: TRBV7-9; CDR3nt: TGTGCCAGCAGCTTAGTCCAGACCAATTCACCCCTCCACTTT; CDR3aa: CASSLVQTNSPLHF